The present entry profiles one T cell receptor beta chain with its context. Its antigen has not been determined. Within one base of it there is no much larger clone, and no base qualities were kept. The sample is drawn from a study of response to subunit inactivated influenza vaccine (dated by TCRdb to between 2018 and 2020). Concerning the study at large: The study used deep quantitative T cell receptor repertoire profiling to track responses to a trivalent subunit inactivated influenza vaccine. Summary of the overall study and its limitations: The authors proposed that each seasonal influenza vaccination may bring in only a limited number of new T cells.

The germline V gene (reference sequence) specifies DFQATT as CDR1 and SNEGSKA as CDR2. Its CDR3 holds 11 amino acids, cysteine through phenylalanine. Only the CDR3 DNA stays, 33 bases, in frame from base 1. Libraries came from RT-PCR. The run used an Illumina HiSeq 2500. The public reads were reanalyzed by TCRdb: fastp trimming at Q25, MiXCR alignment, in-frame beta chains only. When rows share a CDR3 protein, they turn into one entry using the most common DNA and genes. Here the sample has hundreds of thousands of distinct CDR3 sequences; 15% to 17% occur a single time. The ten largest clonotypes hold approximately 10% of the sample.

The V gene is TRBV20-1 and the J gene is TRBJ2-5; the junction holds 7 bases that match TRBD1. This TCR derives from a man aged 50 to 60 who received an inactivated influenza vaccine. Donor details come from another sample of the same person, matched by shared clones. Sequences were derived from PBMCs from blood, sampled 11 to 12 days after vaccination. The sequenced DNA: TGCACGGGACAGCTCCAAGAGACCCAGTACTTC. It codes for CTGQLQETQYF.